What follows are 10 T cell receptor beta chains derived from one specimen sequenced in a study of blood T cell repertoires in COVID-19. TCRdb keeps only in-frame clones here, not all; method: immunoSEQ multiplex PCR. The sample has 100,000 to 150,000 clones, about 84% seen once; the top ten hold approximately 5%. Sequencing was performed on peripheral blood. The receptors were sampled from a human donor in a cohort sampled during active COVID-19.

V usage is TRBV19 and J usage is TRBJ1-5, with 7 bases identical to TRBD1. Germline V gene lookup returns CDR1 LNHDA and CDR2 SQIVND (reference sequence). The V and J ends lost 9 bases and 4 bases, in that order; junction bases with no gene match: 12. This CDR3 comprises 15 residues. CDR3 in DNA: TGTGCCAGCGTCTCCGGGACAGTACAGAATCAGCCCCAGCATTTT. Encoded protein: CASVSGTVQNQPQHF.

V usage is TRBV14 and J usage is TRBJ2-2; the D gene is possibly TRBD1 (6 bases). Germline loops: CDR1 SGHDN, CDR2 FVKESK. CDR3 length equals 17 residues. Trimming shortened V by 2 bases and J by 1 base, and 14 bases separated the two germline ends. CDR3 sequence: CASSQTPGARNTGELFF. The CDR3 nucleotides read TGTGCCAGCAGCCAAACACCAGGGGCCAGGAACACCGGGGAGCTGTTTTTT. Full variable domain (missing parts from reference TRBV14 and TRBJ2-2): EAGVTQFPSHSVIEKGQTVTLRCDPISGHDNLYWYRRVMGKEIKFLLHFVKESKQDESGMPNNRFLAERTGGTYSTLKVQPAELEDSGVYFCASSQTPGARNTGELFFGEGSRLTVL.

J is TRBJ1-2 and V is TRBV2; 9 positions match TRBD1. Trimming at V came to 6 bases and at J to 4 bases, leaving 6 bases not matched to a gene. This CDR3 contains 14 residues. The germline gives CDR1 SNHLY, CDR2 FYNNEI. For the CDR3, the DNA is TGTGCCAGCAGGGGACAGGGCCCGCTCTATGGCTACACCTTC. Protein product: CASRGQGPLYGYTF.

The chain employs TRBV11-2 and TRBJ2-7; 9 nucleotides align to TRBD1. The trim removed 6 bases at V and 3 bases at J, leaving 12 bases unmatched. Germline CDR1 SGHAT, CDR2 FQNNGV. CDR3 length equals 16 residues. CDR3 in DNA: TGTGCCAGCAGTTCCCGGACAGGGGCCGTTGGCTACGAGCAGTACTTC. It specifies CASSSRTGAVGYEQYF.

The DNA for the CDR3 is TGTGCCAGCAGCTTTCAAGCGGGACTAGCGGGAGGGCCCTACAATGAGCAGTTCTTC. Translated, it gives CASSFQAGLAGGPYNEQFF. The chain links TRBV7-2 to TRBJ2-1; 16 nucleotides line up with TRBD2. The trim removed 3 bases at V and 2 bases at J, leaving 7 bases unmatched. Germline assignment: CDR1 SGHTA and CDR2 FQGNSA. The CDR3 has 19 residues.

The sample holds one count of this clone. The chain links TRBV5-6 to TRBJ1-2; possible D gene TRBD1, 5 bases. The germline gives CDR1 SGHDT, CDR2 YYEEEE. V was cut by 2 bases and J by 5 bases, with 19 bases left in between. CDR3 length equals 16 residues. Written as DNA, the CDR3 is TGTGCCAGCAGCTTCCCACAGGACAAAAGGGTATATGGCTACACCTTC. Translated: CASSFPQDKRVYGYTF.

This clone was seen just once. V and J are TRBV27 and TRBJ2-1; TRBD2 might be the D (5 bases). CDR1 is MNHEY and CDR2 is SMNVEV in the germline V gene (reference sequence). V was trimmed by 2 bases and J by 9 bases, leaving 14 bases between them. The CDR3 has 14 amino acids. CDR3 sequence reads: CASSLSLPSGEQFF. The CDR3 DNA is TGTGCCAGCAGTTTAAGCCTCCCGAGCGGTGAGCAGTTCTTC.

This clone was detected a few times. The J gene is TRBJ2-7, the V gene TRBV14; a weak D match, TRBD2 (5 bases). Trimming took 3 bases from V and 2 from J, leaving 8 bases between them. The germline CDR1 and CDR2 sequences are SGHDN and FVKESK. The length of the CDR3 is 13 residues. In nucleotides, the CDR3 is TGTGCCAGCAGCCACTCCGGGGCCTACGAGCAGTACTTC. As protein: CASSHSGAYEQYF.

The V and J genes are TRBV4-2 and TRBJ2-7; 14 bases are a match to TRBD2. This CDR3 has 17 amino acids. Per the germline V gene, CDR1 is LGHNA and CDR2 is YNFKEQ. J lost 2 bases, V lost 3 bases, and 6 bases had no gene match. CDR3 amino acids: CASSQGTSGSGAYEQYF. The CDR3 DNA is TGTGCCAGCAGCCAGGGGACTAGCGGGAGCGGGGCCTACGAGCAGTACTTC.

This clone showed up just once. Written as DNA, the CDR3 is TGTGCCAGCGGACGAGCGGGAGCCAGCTACAATGAGCAGTTCTTC. It is translated as CASGRAGASYNEQFF. This chain links TRBV27 with TRBJ2-1, with 8 bases identical to TRBD2. The J segment lost 3 bases and the V segment lost 8 bases, leaving 9 bases of the junction unmatched. The CDR3 covers 15 residues. Germline V gene sequence: CDR1 MNHEY, CDR2 SMNVEV (reference sequence).